These T cell receptor beta chains were read from a single sample in a study of blood T cell repertoires in COVID-19. Data came from immunoSEQ multiplex PCR; TCRdb stores just in-frame clones and leaves some out. The sample includes 83,000 or so clones, about 76% of them seen just once. Sequencing was carried out using peripheral blood. The receptor source for this set is an elderly woman with acute or convalescent COVID-19. CDR3s include the opening cysteine and the closing phenylalanine or tryptophan. The D gene is left open where the match is weak.

V gene	J gene	D gene	CDR3 protein
TRBV25-1	TRBJ2-2	-	CASSRGSANTGELFF
TRBV5-1	TRBJ1-1	TRBD1	CASSLRQGGPDTEAFF
TRBV6-6	TRBJ2-5	-	CATESGQGSETQYF
TRBV6-2/TRBV6-3	TRBJ1-4	-	CASSPWGGHEKLFF
TRBV6-5	TRBJ2-7	-	CASSRTRGGQYEQYF
TRBV25-1	TRBJ2-3	TRBD2	CASSAAGGTDTQYF
TRBV19	TRBJ1-1	-	CASSWGGLAEAFF
TRBV2	TRBJ2-3	TRBD2	CASSESGGPGDTQYF
TRBV6-5	TRBJ1-5	-	CATQPGSGNQPQHF
TRBV6-2/TRBV6-3	TRBJ1-4	-	CASSYLSGSPGAATNEKLFF
TRBV24-1	TRBJ2-1	TRBD2	CATSVNSGRSNEQFF
TRBV21-1	TRBJ1-4	-	CASSPYGIPNEKLFF
TRBV7-8	TRBJ1-2	-	CASSFTPNYGYTF
TRBV6-6	TRBJ1-3	-	CASSSTGGNTIYF
TRBV28	TRBJ1-2	-	CASSPPRVYGYTF
TRBV7-8	TRBJ1-1	-	CASSLKRQLNTEAFF